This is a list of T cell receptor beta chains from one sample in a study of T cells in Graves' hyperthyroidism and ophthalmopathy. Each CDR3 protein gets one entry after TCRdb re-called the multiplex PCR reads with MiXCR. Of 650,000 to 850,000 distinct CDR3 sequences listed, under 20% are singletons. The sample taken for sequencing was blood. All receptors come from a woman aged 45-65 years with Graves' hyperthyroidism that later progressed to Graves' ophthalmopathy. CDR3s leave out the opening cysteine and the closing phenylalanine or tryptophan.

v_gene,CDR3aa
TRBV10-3,AISAVRAGSGYYGYT
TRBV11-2,ASSLYTSGNTIY
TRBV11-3,ASSLDRDSYNEQF
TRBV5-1,ASSLGDRGSEVGGYT
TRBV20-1,SARDGKPRGNQPQH
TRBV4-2,ASSQVLGGGIETQY
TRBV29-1,SVTRTGGITEAF
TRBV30,AWSGYGGANVLT
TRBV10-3,AISESMRGSNQPQH
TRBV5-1,ATTSGLAHDEQY
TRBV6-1,ASSNPDSSGANVLT
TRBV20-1,SAKVDTPNYGYT
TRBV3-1,ASSRGVTDTQY
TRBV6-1,ASSRTRTEAF
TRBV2,ASSPDRGHGYT
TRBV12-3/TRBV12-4,ASRSRDSQNEQF
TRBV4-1,ASSQVDRAQETQY
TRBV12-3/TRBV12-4,ASSLDRMGTF
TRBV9,ASSERPYPGELF
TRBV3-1,ASSQDYGRGYGYT
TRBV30,AWLGGTYRLNTEAL
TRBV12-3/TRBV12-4,ASSIQGSGEKLF
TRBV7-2,ASSRQGRINSPLH
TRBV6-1,ASGQEAFSNQPRH
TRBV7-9,ASSPDRTEAF
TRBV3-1,ASSHAQGYYGYT
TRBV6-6,ASSYEGVNTEAF
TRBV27,ASSLSGKYQETQY
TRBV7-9,ASSRRQRGADQETQY
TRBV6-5,ASSYERVARANVLT
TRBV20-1,SATPGLVFYEQY
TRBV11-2,ASSRDWDGYT
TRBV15,ATSRDEPGNTGELF
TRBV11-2,ASSLWVNTEAF
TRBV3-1,ASSQDPLVGDEQF
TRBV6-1,ASRGRNNSPLH
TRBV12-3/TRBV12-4,ASSFWGQGARDTQY
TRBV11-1,ASSRREATDTQY
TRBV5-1,ASSLSGRSSYEQY
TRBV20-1,SARDTGSPQPQH
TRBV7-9,ASSWAVGLDEQF
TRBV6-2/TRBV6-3,ASSYPGYGYT
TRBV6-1,ASSEAPSGLDTQY
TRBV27,ASSLDRPTNSPLH
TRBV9,ASSVAGLSYGYT
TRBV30,AWSGYEQY
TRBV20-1,SARDQRTGNTEAF
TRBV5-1,ASSPGQDTIY
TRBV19,ASTQGDLRHEQY
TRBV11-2,AARTGEVGYT
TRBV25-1,ASARQGQNTEAF
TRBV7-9,ASSLAVTSTDTQY
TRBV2,ASTQQGQNTGELF
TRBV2,ASSEKLVGRSGNTIY
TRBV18,ASSPPPRGTEAF